This T cell receptor beta chain was documented in a study of cytomegalovirus exposure and HLA in healthy donors. Study background: The 500 to 750 first-cohort repertoires and the 130 or so validation repertoires shared the same platform, a later analysis reported. Study-wide results and limits: Three CMV-associated chains proved CMV antigen-specific in vitro. The study recorded 160 or so TCR beta chains that were cytomegalovirus-associated.

CDR3 length: 15 residues. In germline, CDR1 is KGHSH, CDR2 LQKENI. Trimming removed 3 bases at V and 0 bases at J, with 11 bases between. Generated by immunoSEQ multiplex PCR, the TCRdb table keeps only in-frame clones and is missing some. Here the sample spans about 72,000 clones, about 93% being singletons. The donors were part of the roughly 130-subject validation cohort, which stood apart from the approximately 630-subject first cohort. A note on this clone: Antigen unknown.

Sequencing was performed on PBMCs. The sequence was collected from a young woman in good health and CMV-seropositive. The chain couples TRBV18 to TRBJ1-1, with D perhaps matching TRBD1 (6 bases). The CDR3 loop reads CASSPKGQLNTEAFF. CDR3 nucleotide sequence: TGTGCCAGCTCACCGAAGGGACAACTGAACACTGAAGCTTTCTTT.